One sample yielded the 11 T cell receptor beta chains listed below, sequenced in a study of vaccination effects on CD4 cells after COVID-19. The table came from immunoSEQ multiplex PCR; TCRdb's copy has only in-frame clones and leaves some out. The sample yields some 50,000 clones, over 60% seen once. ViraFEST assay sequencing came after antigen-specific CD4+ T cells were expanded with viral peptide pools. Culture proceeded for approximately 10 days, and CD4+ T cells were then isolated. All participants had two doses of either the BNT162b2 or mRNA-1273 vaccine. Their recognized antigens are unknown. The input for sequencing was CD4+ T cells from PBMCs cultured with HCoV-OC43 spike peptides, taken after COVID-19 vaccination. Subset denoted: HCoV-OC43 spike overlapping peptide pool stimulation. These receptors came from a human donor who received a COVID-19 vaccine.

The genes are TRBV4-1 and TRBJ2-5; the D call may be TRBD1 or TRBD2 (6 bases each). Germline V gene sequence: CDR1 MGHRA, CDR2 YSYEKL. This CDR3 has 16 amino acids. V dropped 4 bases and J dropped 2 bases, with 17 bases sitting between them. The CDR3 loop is CASSRFRGRAQETQYF. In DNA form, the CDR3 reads TGCGCCAGCAGCCGGTTCCGGGGGCGCGCACAAGAGACCCAGTACTTC.

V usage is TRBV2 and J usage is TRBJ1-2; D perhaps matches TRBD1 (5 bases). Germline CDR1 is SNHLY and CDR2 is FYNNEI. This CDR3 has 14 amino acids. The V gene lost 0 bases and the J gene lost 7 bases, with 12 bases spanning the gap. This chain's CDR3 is CASSEALQGVGYTF. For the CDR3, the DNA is TGTGCCAGCAGTGAAGCGCTTCAAGGGGTTGGCTACACCTTC.

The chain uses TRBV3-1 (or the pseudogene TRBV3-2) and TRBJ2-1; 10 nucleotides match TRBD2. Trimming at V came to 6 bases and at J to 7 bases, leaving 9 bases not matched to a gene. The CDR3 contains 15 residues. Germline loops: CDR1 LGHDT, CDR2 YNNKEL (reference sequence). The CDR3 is CASSVLLAGKNEQFF. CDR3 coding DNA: TGTGCCAGCAGTGTATTACTAGCGGGAAAGAATGAGCAGTTCTTC.

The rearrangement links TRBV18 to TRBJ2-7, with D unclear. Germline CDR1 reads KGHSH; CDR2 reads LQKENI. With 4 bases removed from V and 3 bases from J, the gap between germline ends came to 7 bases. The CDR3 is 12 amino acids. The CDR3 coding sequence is TGTGCCAGCTCACAAAAGAGCTACGAGCAGTACTTC. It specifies CASSQKSYEQYF.

DNA of the CDR3: TGTGCCGGCCTCAGGTCTGGGGCCAACGTCCTGACTTTC. Its protein product is CAGLRSGANVLTF. The V gene is TRBV5-6, the J gene TRBJ2-6, with no clear D. Germline V lookup: CDR1 SGHDT, CDR2 YYEEEE. This CDR3 contains 13 residues. V lost 10 bases to trimming and J lost 1 base, with 9 bases between them.

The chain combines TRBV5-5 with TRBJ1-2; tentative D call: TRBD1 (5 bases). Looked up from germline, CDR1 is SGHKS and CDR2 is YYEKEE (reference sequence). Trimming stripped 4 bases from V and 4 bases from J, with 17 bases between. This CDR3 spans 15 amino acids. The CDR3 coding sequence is TGTGCCAGCAGCCCGACGTGGCGGGGCGGCTATGGCTACACCTTC. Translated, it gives CASSPTWRGGYGYTF.

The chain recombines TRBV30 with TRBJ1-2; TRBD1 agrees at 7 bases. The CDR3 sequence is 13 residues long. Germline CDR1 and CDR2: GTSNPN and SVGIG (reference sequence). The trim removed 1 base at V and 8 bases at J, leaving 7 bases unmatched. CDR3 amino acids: CAWSGNRGGGYTF. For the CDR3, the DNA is TGTGCCTGGAGTGGAAACAGGGGCGGAGGCTACACCTTC.

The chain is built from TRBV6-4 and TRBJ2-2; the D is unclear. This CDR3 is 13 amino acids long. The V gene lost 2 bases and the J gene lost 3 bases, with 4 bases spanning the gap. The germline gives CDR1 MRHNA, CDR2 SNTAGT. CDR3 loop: CASSDRDTGELFF. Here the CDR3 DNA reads TGTGCCAGCAGTGACAGGGACACCGGGGAGCTGTTTTTT.

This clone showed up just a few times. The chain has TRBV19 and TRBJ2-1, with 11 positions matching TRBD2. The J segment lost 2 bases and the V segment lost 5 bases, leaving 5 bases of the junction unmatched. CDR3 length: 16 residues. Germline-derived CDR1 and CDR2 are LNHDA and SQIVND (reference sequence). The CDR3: CASSFLAGGAYNEQFF. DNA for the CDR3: TGTGCCAGTAGTTTCCTAGCGGGAGGAGCCTACAATGAGCAGTTCTTC.

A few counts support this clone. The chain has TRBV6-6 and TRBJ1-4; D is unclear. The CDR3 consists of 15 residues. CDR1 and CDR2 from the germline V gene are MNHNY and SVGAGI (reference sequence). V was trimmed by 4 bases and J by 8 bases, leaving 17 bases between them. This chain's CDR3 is CASSSNTGRREKLFF. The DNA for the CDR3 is TGTGCCAGCAGTTCCAACACCGGGAGGAGGGAAAAACTGTTTTTT.

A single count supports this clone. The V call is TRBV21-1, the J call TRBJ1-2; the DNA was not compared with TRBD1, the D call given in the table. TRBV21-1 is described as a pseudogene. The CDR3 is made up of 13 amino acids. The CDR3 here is CASRPDRGYGYTF. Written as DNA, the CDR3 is TGTGCCAGCAGACCCGACAGGGGCTATGGCTACACCTTC.